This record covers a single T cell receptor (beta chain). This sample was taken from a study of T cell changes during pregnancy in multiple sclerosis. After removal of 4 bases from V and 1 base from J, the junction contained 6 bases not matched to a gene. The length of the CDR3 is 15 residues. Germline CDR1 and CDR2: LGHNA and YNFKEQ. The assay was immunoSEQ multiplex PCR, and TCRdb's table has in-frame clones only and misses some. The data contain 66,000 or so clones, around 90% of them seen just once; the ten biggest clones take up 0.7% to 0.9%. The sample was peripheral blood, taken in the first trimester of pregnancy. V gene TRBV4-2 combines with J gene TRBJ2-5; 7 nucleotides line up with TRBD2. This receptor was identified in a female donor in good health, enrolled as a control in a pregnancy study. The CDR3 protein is CASSPGGGGQETQYF. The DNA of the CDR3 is TGTGCCAGCAGCCCTGGCGGGGGAGGCCAAGAGACCCAGTACTTC.